These 6 T cell receptor beta chains came from one sample sequenced in a study of T cell responses to AZD1222 COVID-19 vaccine. Clones were read by immunoSEQ multiplex PCR, and TCRdb kept only the in-frame ones, dropping some. This table holds under 150,000 clones, more than 90% found once. This specimen consisted of peripheral blood, obtained on day 0 of AZD1222 vaccination. These receptors all stem from an adult in good health.

The chain is built from TRBV14 and TRBJ2-5, with 7 bases that match TRBD2. Germline V lookup: CDR1 SGHDN, CDR2 FVKESK. V gave up 1 base and J gave up 2 bases; unmatched junction bases: 10. This CDR3 has 17 amino acids. CDR3 sequence reads: CASSQGWASGVQETQYF. DNA of the CDR3: TGTGCCAGCAGCCAAGGATGGGCTAGCGGCGTACAAGAGACCCAGTACTTC.

The chain carries TRBV27 and TRBJ2-7; 9 positions agree with TRBD1. V lost 6 bases, J lost 4 bases, and 7 bases stayed unmatched. This CDR3 is 14 amino acids long. Germline CDR1 reads MNHEY; CDR2 reads SMNVEV (reference sequence). Here the CDR3 DNA reads TGTGCCAGCAGGCCCCCGGACAGGGGTTACGAGCAGTACTTC. As protein: CASRPPDRGYEQYF.

The chain uses TRBV19 and TRBJ2-1; a possible D gene is TRBD1 (6 bases). This CDR3 comprises 13 residues. Germline V gene data show CDR1 as LNHDA and CDR2 as SQIVND (reference sequence). The CDR3 nucleotides read TGTGTCGAGATCCGGGACACTCCCAATGAGCAGTTCTTC. It encodes CVEIRDTPNEQFF. Together with reference TRBV19 and TRBJ2-1, the CDR3 gives the full variable domain: DGGITQSPKYLFRKEGQNVTLSCEQNLNHDAMYWYRQDPGQGLRLIYYSQIVNDFQKGDIAEGYSVSREKKESFPLTVTSAQKNPTAFYLCVEIRDTPNEQFFGPGTRLTVL.

V usage is TRBV6-6 and J usage is TRBJ1-6, with D perhaps TRBD1 (6 bases). Per germline, CDR1 MNHNY and CDR2 SVGAGI (reference sequence). The CDR3 loop spans 15 amino acids. With 7 bases removed from V and 8 bases from J, the gap between germline ends came to 18 bases. CDR3 region: CASTQNRAGDSPLHF. The CDR3 nucleotides read TGTGCCAGCACTCAAAACAGGGCAGGTGATTCACCCCTCCACTTT.

The chain has TRBV9 and TRBJ2-2; 10 bases agree with TRBD2. This CDR3 comprises 16 residues. The germline CDR1 and CDR2 sequences are SGDLS and YYNGEE. J gave up 3 bases and V 2 bases, and 4 bases lay outside the gene matches. CDR3 amino acids: CASSVDLAGDTGELFF. Written as DNA, the CDR3 is TGTGCCAGCAGCGTGGATCTAGCGGGAGACACCGGGGAGCTGTTTTTT.

The rearrangement uses TRBV19 and TRBJ1-3; no clear D. Germline V gene data show CDR1 as LNHDA and CDR2 as SQIVND (reference sequence). Trimming pared 7 bases from V and 0 bases from J, leaving 13 bases between. The CDR3 has 15 amino acids. This CDR3 is CASNSRRPSGNTIYF. The CDR3, as DNA: TGTGCCAGTAACTCCCGACGGCCCTCTGGAAACACCATATATTTT.